One T cell receptor beta chain is described in this entry. Its antigen is as yet unknown. The data were produced by immunoSEQ multiplex PCR, yet TCRdb's version contains in-frame clones alone and is incomplete. Of more than 150,000 clones listed, 90% to 95% are singletons. This specimen belongs to a study of shared clonotypes between healthy human individuals. Study-wide points: Few donors limited the genetic and exposure-history diversity represented.

This TCR was recovered from a woman aged 25 to 39 in good health. The sequenced material came from naive CD4+ T cells sorted from blood. As for subset: CD45RA+ positively selected.

The CDR3 loop is CASSYVGRAIEQYF. Here the CDR3 DNA reads TGTGCCAGCAGTTACGTCGGGAGGGCAATCGAGCAGTACTTC. V and J are TRBV6-5 and TRBJ2-7, with TRBD2 matching 8 bases. The CDR3 sequence is 14 residues long. J gave up 6 bases and V 2 bases, and 6 bases lay outside the gene matches. The germline V gene has CDR1 MNHEY and CDR2 SVGAGI.